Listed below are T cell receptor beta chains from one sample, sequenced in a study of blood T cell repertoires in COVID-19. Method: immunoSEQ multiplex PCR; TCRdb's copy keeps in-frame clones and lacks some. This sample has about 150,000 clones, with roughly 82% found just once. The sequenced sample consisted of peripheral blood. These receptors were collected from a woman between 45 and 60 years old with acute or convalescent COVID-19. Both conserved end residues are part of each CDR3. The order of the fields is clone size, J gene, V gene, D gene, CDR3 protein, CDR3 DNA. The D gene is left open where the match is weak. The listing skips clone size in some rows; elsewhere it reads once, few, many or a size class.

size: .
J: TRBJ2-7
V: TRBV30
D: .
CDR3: CAWVRGGHISEQYF
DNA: TGTGCCTGGGTCCGCGGCGGGCATATCTCCGAGCAGTACTTC

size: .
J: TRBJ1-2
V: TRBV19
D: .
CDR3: CASSMVGGLHYGYTF
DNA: TGTGCCAGTAGTATGGTCGGGGGGCTTCACTATGGCTACACCTTC

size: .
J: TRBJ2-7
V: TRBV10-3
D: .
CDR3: CAISVGDGYEQYF
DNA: TGTGCCATCAGTGTAGGAGACGGCTACGAGCAGTACTTC

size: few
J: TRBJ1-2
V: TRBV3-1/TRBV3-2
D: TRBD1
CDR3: CASSQGDRPNYGYTF
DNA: TGTGCCAGCAGCCAAGGGGACAGACCTAACTATGGCTACACCTTC

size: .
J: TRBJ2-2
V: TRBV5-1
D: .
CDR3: CASSLGSGTGELFF
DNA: TGCGCCAGCAGCTTGGGATCAGGGACCGGGGAGCTGTTTTTT

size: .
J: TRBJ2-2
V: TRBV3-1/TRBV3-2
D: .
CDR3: CASSHFKELFF
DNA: TGTGCCAGCAGCCATTTCAAGGAGCTGTTTTTT

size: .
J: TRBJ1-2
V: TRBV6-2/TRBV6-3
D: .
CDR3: CASSYGQVSYGYTF
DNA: TGTGCCAGCAGTTACGGGCAGGTATCCTATGGCTACACCTTC

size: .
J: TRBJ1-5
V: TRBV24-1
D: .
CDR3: CATSPGEDQPQHF
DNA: TGTGCCACCAGCCCGGGGGAGGATCAGCCCCAGCATTTT

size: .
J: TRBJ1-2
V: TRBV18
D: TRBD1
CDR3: CASSPDSGGRVYGYTF
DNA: TGTGCCAGCTCACCAGATTCAGGGGGAAGAGTGTATGGCTACACCTTC

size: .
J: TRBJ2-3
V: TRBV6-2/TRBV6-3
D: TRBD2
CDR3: CASSPTLAAQTDTQYF
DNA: TGTGCCAGCAGCCCCACTCTAGCGGCCCAAACAGATACGCAGTATTTT

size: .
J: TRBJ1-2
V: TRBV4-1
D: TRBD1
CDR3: CASSQVGTGSYGYTF
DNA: TGCGCCAGCAGCCAAGTCGGGACAGGGAGTTATGGCTACACCTTC

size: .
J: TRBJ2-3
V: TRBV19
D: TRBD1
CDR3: CASNGGQGVGGTDTQYF
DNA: TGTGCCAGTAACGGTGGACAGGGGGTCGGTGGCACAGATACGCAGTATTTT

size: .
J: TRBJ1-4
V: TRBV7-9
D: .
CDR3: CASSLSGATNEKLFF
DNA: TGTGCCAGCAGCCTTTCGGGTGCAACTAATGAAAAACTGTTTTTT

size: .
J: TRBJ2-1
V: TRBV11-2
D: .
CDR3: CASSFQGADGQFF
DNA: TGTGCCAGCAGCTTCCAGGGCGCTGATGGGCAGTTCTTC

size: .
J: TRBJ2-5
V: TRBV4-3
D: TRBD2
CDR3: CASSQGPAGEVKTQYF
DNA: TGCGCCAGCAGCCAAGGCCCAGCGGGAGAAGTAAAGACCCAGTACTTC

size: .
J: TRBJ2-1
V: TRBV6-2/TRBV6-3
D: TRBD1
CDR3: CASSSSRGYRGSSYNEQFF
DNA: TGTGCCAGCAGTTCCTCGAGAGGATACAGGGGGAGCTCCTACAATGAGCAGTTCTTC

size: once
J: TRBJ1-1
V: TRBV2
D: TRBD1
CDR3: CASSDGWDRGEAFF
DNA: TGTGCCAGCAGTGATGGGTGGGACAGGGGTGAAGCTTTCTTT

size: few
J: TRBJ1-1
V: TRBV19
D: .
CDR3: CASSIYMNTEAFF
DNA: TGTGCCAGTAGTATTTACATGAACACTGAAGCTTTCTTT

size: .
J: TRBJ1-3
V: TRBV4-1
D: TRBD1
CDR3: CASSQADRGGNTIYF
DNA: TGCGCCAGCAGCCAAGCTGACAGGGGTGGAAACACCATATATTTT

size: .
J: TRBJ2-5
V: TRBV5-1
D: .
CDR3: CASSSGQATRYQETQYF
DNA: TGCGCCAGCAGCTCAGGACAGGCGACTAGGTACCAAGAGACCCAGTACTTC

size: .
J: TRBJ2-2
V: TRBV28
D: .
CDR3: CASSLAGTGELFF
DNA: TGTGCCAGCAGTTTAGCGGGGACCGGGGAGCTGTTTTTT

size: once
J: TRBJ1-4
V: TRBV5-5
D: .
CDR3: CASSFPGTNEKLFF
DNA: TGTGCCAGCAGCTTTCCGGGAACTAATGAAAAACTGTTTTTT